A single sample is the source of the 4 T cell receptor beta chains below, sequenced in a study of Ad26.COV2.S vaccination and SARS-CoV-2 variants. Profiling relied on immunoSEQ multiplex PCR, and the TCRdb table lists in-frame clones only, not all of them. The data contain around 370,000 clones, roughly 81% of them singletons. Regarding treatment: some 20 received Ad26.COV2.S at low or high dose, single or two shots; 5 received placebo; per-sample allocation not given. The investigators took samples on day 63 after the first vaccine or placebo injection. Here the sequenced sample was peripheral blood, taken in a trial of Ad26.COV2.S vaccine versus placebo. The receptor set was obtained from a person between 18 and 65 years old who received the Ad26.COV2.S COVID-19 vaccine or a placebo.

J is TRBJ2-7 and V is TRBV19; D gene ambiguous. Between the trimmed V and J ends, which lost 2 bases and 2 bases, there was a span of 4 bases. Germline V gene sequence: CDR1 LNHDA, CDR2 SQIVND (reference sequence). The length of the CDR3 is 12 residues. The CDR3 reads CASSIRPYEQYF. In nucleotides, the CDR3 is TGTGCCAGTAGTATACGTCCCTACGAGCAGTACTTC.

In this sample, this clone turned up once. The rearrangement links TRBV5-1 to TRBJ2-7, with 13 bases identical to TRBD2. CDR3 length: 17 amino acids. From germline, CDR1 is SGHRS and CDR2 YFSETQ. Germline trimming cut 3 bases from V and 1 base from J; bases unmatched to any gene: 7. CDR3 residues: CASSYGLAGDSSYEQYF. The CDR3 DNA reads as TGCGCCAGCAGCTACGGACTAGCGGGGGACTCTTCCTACGAGCAGTACTTC.

V and J are TRBV18 and TRBJ1-5; TRBD1 matches 11 bases. The junction had 8 bases not matched to a gene; V was cut back by 5 bases and J by 5 bases. The CDR3 loop spans 16 amino acids. Germline lookup yields CDR1 KGHSH and CDR2 LQKENI. The CDR3 region is CASSYSGTGGYQPQHF. CDR3 bases: TGTGCCAGCTCATACTCCGGGACAGGGGGTTATCAGCCCCAGCATTTT.

V gene TRBV3-1 (or the pseudogene TRBV3-2) combines with J gene TRBJ1-5; D gene unclear. V shed 1 base and J shed 1 base, with 14 bases lying between them. Germline-derived CDR1 and CDR2 are LGHDT and YNNKEL (reference sequence). The CDR3 consists of 17 residues. This CDR3 reads CASSQGFGISSNQPQHF. The CDR3 nucleotides read TGTGCCAGCAGCCAAGGTTTTGGGATCTCAAGCAATCAGCCCCAGCATTTT.